This T cell receptor beta chain was captured in a study of T cells expressing NK-cell markers. For the study at large: Sorted CD3+CD56+NKG2C+, CD3+CD56+NKG2C- and CD3+CD56-NKG2C+ T cells provided the TCR beta repertoires. Sequencing covered eight donors, seven HCMV-seropositive and one seronegative.

The length of the CDR3 is 16 residues. With regard to this clonotype: Its target is not known.

From the 5' RACE reads, TCRdb lists one entry per CDR3 protein and no DNA. In all, the sample yields about 30,000 distinct CDR3 sequences. General study findings and limits: It was still unclear whether expanded NKG2C+ T cell clones were HCMV specific.

The source of this sequence is a woman aged 18-70 years in good health. The chain carries TRBV12-3 or TRBV12-4 and TRBJ2-1; TCRdb's D gene call, TRBD1, goes unchecked for lack of DNA. The sequencing input was blood T cells: a sorted CD56 or NKG2C T cell subset, CD4+ or CD8+ T cells, or bulk PBMC T cells (not recorded which). The CDR3 sequence: CASSPPGAGRDNEQFF.